The entry below gives a single T cell receptor (beta chain) sequence along with its context. Its antigen is still unknown. A much more abundant neighbour one base away suggests this may be a read error. The CDR3 length is 15 residues. V lost 6 bases to trimming and J lost 11 bases; unmatched junction nucleotides: 18. The germline V gene encodes CDR1 MNHNS and CDR2 SASEGT. The sample is drawn from a study of regulatory T cells in long-lasting Graves disease. Whole-study findings and limits: Lower TCR diversity characterized persistent Graves' patients relative to newly diagnosed patients. Limited samples may have lowered accuracy.

Combining iRepertoire HTBI primers with Arm-PCR of CDR3 regions, the authors built TCR beta libraries. From the multiplex PCR reads, TCRdb called clonotypes with MiXCR, one entry per CDR3 protein. Among 350,000 to 450,000 distinct CDR3 sequences listed, under 15% were seen once. As to time point: newly diagnosed GD, antithyroid drugs for less than 3 months. PBMC RNA served as the TCR library source. These records were also assigned to another study, of T cells in Graves' hyperthyroidism and ophthalmopathy. That work states: Uncontrolled infection, other autoimmune disease, pregnancy and lactation each barred patients from inclusion.

Sequencing used peripheral blood mononuclear cells (PBMCs), obtained at new diagnosis, from a patient treated with antithyroid drugs. The origin of this receptor is a woman in her twenties or thirties with Graves disease. The V gene is TRBV6-1, the J gene TRBJ1-1, with 7 positions matching TRBD1. The CDR3 region is CASSSGGNRGGMAFF. The CDR3 nucleotides read TGTGCCAGCAGCTCTGGAGGAAACAGGGGAGGGATGGCTTTCTTT.